This TCR beta chain derives from a study of T-cell memory formation after mild COVID-19. Sample barcodes and UMIs were carried by the TCR alpha and TCR beta cDNA libraries that 5'RACE generated with constant-segment primers. TCRdb reanalysed the 5' RACE reads using MiXCR and keeps one entry per CDR3 protein. The data show around 80,000 distinct CDR3 sequences, with approximately 15% seen just once and roughly 33% held by the top ten. The sequenced material came from PBMCs or a T cell subset sorted from them (not recorded which). The TCR sequence derives from an adult woman who had mild COVID-19 (a few samples of this study predate the infection). Cell type and time point are not known.

The CDR3 coding sequence is TGTGCCAGCAGTTTCCGGACTAGCGGGAGTAACGAGCAGTACTTC. This gives the protein CASSFRTSGSNEQYF. The chain carries TRBV12-3 or TRBV12-4 and TRBJ2-7; 13 bases match TRBD2. V lost 3 bases to trimming and J lost 5 bases; unmatched junction nucleotides: 4. The length of the CDR3 is 15 residues.